Given below is one T cell receptor beta chain in context. This could be a read error, since a much larger clone is one nucleotide away. The data stem from a study of T cells in Graves' hyperthyroidism and ophthalmopathy. Amplification yielded TCR beta CDR3 regions, with RNA transcripts as the source. Initially, a first-round RT-PCR of the TCR CDR3 employed the HTBI primer set. TCRdb reprocessed the multiplex PCR reads via MiXCR and lists one record per CDR3 protein. The profile shows 750,000 to 950,000 distinct CDR3 sequences, 38% of them singletons. 10 ml of fresh peripheral blood supplied the PBMCs. Sequences were obtained from blood. This clonotype originated in a man younger than 35 with Graves' hyperthyroidism.

In DNA form, the CDR3 reads TGCGCCAGCAGCTTGGTACAGGACCATGGCTACACCTTC. It translates to CASSLVQDHGYTF. The chain couples TRBV5-1 to TRBJ1-2, with D maybe TRBD1 (5 bases). Between the trimmed V and J ends, which lost 0 bases and 6 bases, there was a span of 9 bases. This CDR3 comprises 13 residues. Per the germline V gene, CDR1 is SGHRS and CDR2 is YFSETQ.